This T cell receptor (beta chain) comes out of a study of T cell repertoires in cytomegalovirus infection. Looking at the study overall: Recently identified HLA-C-restricted CMV epitopes were among the peptides used. Shared public TCR beta signatures pointed to both CMV infection and a matching HLA type.

TCRdb fed the reads into MiXCR, producing one record per CDR3 protein. The sample contains about 770,000 distinct CDR3 sequences, almost 30% of which appear only once. Trimming left V 3 bases short and J 5 bases short, with 18 bases between. The CDR3 spans 16 residues. CDR1 is SGHVS, CDR2 FQNEAQ, per germline. This clonotype has a count of ten or more. Its antigen is as yet unknown. Study outcomes and limitations: Cumulated frequencies of public TCR beta families served to identify carriers of CMV plus the relevant HLA. HLA-C-restricted, CMV-specific TCR beta clonotypes were dominant ex vivo.

The sequence came from a human donor in good health (CMV status not recorded). Some clones in this sample may be carry-over from other donors' samples. This sample comprised cultured CD8+ T cells from PBMCs, obtained from culture after CMV antigen stimulation. The rearrangement joins TRBV7-8 to TRBJ2-3; a possible D gene is TRBD1 (7 bases). This CDR3 is CASSLEAGGSRDTQYF. The CDR3 coding sequence is TGTGCCAGCAGCTTGGAAGCAGGGGGGAGTAGAGATACGCAGTATTTT. Full variable domain (missing parts from reference TRBV7-8 and TRBJ2-3): GAGVSQSPRYKVAKRGQDVALRCDPISGHVSLFWYQQALGQGPEFLTYFQNEAQLDKSGLPSDRFFAERPEGSVSTLKIQRTQQEDSAVYLCASSLEAGGSRDTQYFGPGTRLTVL.